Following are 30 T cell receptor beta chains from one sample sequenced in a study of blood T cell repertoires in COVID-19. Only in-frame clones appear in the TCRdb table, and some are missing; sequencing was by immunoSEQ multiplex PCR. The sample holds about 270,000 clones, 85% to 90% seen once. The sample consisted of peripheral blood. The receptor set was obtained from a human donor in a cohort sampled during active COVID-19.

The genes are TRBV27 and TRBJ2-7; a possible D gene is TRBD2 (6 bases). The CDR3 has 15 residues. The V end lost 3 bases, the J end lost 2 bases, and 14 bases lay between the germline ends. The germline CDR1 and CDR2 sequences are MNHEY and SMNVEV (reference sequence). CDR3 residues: CASSFRRGPTYEQYF. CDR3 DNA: TGTGCCAGCAGTTTCAGGAGGGGCCCCACCTACGAGCAGTACTTC.

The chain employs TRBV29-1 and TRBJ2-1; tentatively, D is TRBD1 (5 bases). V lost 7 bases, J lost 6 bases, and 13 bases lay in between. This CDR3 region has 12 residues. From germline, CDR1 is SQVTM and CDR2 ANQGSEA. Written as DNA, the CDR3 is TGCAGCGCCCTGACAGTTTCCAATGAGCAGTTCTTC. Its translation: CSALTVSNEQFF.

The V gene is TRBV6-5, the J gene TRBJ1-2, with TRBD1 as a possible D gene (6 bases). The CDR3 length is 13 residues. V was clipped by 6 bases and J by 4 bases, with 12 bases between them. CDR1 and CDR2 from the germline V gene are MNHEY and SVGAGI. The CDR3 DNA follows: TGTGCCAGCAGCCAACAGGGACCCTATGGCTACACCTTC. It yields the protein CASSQQGPYGYTF.

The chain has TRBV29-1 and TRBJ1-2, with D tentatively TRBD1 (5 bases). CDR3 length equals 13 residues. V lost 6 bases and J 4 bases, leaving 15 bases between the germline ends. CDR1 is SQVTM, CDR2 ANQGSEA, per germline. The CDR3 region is CSVEGLRGYGYTF. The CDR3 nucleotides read TGCAGCGTGGAGGGGTTGCGGGGCTATGGCTACACCTTC.

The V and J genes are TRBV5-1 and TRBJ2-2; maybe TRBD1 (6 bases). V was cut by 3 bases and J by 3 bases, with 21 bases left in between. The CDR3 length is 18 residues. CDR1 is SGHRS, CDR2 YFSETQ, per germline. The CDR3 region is CASSSGSQGLGYTGELFF. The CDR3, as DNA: TGCGCCAGCAGCTCCGGAAGTCAGGGGCTTGGCTACACCGGGGAGCTGTTTTTT.

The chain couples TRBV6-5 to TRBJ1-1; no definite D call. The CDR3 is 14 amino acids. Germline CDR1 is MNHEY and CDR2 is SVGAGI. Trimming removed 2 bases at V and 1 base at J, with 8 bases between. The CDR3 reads CASSYEGGNTEAFF. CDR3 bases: TGTGCCAGCAGTTACGAGGGCGGGAACACTGAAGCTTTCTTT.

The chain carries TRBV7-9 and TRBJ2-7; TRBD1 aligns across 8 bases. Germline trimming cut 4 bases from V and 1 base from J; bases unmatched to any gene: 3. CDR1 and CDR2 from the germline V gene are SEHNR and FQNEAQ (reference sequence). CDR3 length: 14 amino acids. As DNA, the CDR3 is TGTGCCAGCAGCTCGCAGGGGGCATCCTACGAGCAGTACTTC. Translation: CASSSQGASYEQYF.

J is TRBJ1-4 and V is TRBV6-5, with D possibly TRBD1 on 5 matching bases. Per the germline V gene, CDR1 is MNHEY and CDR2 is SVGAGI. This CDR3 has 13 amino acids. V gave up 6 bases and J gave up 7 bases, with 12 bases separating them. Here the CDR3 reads CASRQAHGEKLFF. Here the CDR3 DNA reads TGTGCCAGCAGACAGGCCCATGGTGAAAAACTGTTTTTT.

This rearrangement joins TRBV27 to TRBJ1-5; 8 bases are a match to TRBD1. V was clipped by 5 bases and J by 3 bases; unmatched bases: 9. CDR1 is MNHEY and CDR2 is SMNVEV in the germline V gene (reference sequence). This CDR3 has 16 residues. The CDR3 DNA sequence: TGTGCCAGCAGTCGATCTACAGGGGGGAACAATCAGCCCCAGCATTTT. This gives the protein CASSRSTGGNNQPQHF.

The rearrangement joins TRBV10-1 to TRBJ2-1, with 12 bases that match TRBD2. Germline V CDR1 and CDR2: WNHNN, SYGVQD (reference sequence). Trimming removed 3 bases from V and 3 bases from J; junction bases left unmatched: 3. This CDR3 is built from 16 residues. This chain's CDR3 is CASSDVLAGGYNEQFF. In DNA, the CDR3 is TGCGCCAGCAGTGATGTACTAGCGGGAGGCTACAATGAGCAGTTCTTC.

The CDR3 sequence: CASSLEGANYGYTF. The CDR3, as DNA: TGCGCCAGCAGCTTGGAGGGGGCAAACTATGGCTACACCTTC. V usage is TRBV5-1 and J usage is TRBJ1-2, with TRBD1 matching over 7 bases. The CDR3 is 14 amino acids. Germline CDR1 reads SGHRS; CDR2 reads YFSETQ. J lost 2 bases, V lost 0 bases, and 1 base had no gene match.

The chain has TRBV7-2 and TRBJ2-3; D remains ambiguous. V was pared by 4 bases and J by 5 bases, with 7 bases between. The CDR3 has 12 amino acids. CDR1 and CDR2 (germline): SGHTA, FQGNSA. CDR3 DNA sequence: TGTGCCAGCAGCTCCCGAGGAGATACGCAGTATTTT. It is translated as CASSSRGDTQYF.

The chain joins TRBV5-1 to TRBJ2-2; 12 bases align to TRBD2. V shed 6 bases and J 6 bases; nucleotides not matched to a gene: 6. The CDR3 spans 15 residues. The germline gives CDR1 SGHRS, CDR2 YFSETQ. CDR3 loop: CASTPSGRASGELFF. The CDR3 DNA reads TGCGCCAGCACCCCTAGCGGGAGGGCTTCCGGGGAGCTGTTTTTT.

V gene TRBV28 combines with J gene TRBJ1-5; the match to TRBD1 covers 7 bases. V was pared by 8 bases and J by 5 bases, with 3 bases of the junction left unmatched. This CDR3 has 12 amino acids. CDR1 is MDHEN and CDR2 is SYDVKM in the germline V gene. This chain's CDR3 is CASDRVDQPQHF. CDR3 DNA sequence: TGTGCCAGCGACAGGGTTGATCAGCCCCAGCATTTT. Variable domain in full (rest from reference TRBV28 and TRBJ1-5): DVKVTQSSRYLVKRTGEKVFLECVQDMDHENMFWYRQDPGLGLRLIYFSYDVKMKEKGDIPEGYSVSREKKERFSLILESASTNQTSMYLCASDRVDQPQHFGDGTRLSIL.

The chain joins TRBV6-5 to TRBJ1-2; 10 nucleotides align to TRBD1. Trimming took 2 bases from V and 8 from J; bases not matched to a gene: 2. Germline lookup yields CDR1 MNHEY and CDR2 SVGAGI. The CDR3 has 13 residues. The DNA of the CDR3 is TGTGCCAGCAGTTACGGGACAGGGGAAGGCTACACCTTC. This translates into CASSYGTGEGYTF.

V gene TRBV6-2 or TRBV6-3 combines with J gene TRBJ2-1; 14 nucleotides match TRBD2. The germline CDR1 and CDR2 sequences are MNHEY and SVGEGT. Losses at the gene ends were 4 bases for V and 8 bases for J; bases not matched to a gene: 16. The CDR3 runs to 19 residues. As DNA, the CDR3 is TGTGCCAGCAGTTCCCTTCGACTAGCGGGAGGGCCTGCAGCCTATGAGCAGTTCTTC. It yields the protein CASSSLRLAGGPAAYEQFF.

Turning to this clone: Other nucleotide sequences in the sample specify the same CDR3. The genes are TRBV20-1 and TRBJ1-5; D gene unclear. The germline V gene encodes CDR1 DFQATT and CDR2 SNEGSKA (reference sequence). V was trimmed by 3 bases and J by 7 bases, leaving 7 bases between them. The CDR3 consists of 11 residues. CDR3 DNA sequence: TGCAGTGCTAGTAGCGGACAGCCCCAGCATTTT. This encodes CSASSGQPQHF.

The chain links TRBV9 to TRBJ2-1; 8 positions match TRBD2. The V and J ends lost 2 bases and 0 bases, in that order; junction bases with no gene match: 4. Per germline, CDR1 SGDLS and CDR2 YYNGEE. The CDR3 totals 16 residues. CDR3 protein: CASSVFSGNSYNEQFF. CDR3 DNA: TGTGCCAGCAGCGTCTTTAGCGGGAACTCCTACAATGAGCAGTTCTTC.

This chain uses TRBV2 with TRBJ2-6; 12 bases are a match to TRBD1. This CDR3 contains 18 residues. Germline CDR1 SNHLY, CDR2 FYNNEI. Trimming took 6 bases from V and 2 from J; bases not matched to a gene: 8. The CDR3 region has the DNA TGTGCCAGCAGGGCCGGGACAGGGGGCGGCACTGGGGCCAACGTCCTGACTTTC. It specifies CASRAGTGGGTGANVLTF.

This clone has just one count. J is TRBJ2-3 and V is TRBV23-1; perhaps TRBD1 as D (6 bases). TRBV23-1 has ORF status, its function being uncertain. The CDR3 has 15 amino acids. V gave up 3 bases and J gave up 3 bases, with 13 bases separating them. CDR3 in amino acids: CASSHWDTVTDTQYF. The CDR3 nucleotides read TGCGCCAGCAGTCATTGGGACACGGTTACAGATACGCAGTATTTT.

The CDR3 sequence: CASSDQAVMMDTQYF. CDR3 nucleotide sequence: TGCGCCAGCAGTGATCAAGCGGTTATGATGGATACGCAGTATTTT. The chain carries TRBV10-2 and TRBJ2-3; D may be TRBD2 (5 bases). CDR1 and CDR2 (germline): WSHSY, SAAADI. This CDR3 is built from 15 residues. With 3 bases removed from V and 6 bases from J, the gap between germline ends came to 16 bases.

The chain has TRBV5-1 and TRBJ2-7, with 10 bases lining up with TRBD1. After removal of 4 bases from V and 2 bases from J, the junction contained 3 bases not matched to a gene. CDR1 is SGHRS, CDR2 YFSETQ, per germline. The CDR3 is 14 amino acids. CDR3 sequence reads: CASSVDRGPYEQYF. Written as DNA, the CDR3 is TGCGCCAGCAGCGTAGACAGGGGGCCCTACGAGCAGTACTTC.

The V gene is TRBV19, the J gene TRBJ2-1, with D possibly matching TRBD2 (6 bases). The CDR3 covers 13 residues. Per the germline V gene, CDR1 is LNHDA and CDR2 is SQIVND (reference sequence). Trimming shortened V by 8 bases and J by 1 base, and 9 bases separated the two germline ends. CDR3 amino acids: CASRGTSYNEQFF. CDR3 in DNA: TGTGCCAGTCGAGGGACTTCCTACAATGAGCAGTTCTTC.

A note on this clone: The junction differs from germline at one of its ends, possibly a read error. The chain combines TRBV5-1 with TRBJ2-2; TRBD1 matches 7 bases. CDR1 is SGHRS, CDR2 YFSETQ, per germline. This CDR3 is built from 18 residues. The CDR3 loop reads CASTGQDPNRPKTGELFF. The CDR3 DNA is TGCGCCAGCACCGGACAGGACCCGAACCGACCGAAGACCGGGGAGCTGTTTTTT.

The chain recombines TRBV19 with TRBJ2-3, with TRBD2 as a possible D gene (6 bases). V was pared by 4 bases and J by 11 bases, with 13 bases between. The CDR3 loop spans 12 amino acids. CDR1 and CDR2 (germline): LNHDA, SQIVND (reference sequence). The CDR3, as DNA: TGTGCCAGTAGTAAGGAGGGCGGGATGCAGTATTTT. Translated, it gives CASSKEGGMQYF.

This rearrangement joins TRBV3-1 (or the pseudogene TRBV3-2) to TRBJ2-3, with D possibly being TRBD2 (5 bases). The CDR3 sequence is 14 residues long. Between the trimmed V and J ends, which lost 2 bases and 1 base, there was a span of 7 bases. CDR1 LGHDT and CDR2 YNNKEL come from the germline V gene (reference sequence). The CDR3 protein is CASSQKGGTDTQYF. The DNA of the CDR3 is TGTGCCAGCAGCCAAAAGGGAGGCACAGATACGCAGTATTTT.

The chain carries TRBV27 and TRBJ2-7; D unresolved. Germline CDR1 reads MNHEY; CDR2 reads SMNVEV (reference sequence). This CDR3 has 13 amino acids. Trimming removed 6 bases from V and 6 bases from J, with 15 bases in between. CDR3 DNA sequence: TGTGCCAGCAGCCCTATGACTCGCTCCGAGCAGTACTTC. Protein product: CASSPMTRSEQYF.

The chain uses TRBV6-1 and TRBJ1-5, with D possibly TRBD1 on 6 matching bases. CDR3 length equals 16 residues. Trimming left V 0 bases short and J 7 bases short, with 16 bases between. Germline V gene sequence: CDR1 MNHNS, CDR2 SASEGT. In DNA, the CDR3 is TGTGCCAGCAGTGAAGCGCAGTCCAGGGGTTGGCAGCCCCAGCATTTT. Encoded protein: CASSEAQSRGWQPQHF.

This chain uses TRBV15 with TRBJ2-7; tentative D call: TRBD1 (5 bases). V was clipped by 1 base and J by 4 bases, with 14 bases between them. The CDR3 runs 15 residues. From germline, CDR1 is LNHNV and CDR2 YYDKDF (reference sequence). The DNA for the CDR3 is TGTGCCACCAGCAGAGGGGCAGGGAAGGCGTACGAGCAGTACTTC. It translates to CATSRGAGKAYEQYF.

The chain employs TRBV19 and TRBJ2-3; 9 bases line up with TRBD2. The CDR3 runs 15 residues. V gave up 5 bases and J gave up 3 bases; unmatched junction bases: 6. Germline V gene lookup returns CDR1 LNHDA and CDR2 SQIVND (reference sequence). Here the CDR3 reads CASSDARGGTDTQYF. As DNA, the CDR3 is TGTGCCAGTAGTGATGCGCGGGGGGGGACAGATACGCAGTATTTT.